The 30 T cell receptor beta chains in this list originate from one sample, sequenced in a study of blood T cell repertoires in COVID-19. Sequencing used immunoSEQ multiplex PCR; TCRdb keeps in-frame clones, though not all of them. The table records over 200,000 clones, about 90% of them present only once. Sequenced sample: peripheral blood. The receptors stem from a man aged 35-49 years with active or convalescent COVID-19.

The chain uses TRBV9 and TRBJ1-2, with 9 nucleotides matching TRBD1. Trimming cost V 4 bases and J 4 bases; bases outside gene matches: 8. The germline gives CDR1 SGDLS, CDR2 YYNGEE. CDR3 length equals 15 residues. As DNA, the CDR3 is TGTGCCAGCAGCCCACGGACAGGGGAGGGCTATGGCTACACCTTC. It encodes CASSPRTGEGYGYTF.

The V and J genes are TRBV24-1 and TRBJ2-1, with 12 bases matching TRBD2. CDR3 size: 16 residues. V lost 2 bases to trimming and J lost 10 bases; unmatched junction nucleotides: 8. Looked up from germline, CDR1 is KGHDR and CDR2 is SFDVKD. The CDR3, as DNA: TGTGCCACCAGTGATTACCGGGCTAGCGGGAGGGAGGAGCAGTTCTTC. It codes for CATSDYRASGREEQFF.

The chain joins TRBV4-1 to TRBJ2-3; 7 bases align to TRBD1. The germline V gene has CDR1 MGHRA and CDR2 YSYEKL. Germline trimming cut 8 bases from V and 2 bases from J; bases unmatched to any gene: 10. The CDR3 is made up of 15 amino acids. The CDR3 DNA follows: TGCGCCAGCGGGAGAGGGGGCGCGAACACAGATACGCAGTATTTT. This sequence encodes CASGRGGANTDTQYF.

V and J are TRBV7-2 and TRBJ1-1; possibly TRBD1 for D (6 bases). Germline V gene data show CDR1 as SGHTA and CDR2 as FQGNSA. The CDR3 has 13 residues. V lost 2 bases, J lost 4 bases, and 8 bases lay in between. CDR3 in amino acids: CASSLYRATEAFF. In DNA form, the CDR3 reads TGTGCCAGCAGCTTATACAGGGCCACTGAAGCTTTCTTT.

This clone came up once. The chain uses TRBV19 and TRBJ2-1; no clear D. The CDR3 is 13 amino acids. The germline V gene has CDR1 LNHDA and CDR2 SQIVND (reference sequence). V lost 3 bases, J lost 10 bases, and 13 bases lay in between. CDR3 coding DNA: TGTGCCAGTAGTATCTCGGTTAGTCGCGAGCAGTTCTTC. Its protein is CASSISVSREQFF.

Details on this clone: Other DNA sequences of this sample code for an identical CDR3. CDR3 DNA sequence: TGTGCCATCAGTGAGGGTCAGGGCTATGGCTACACCTTC. Amino acids: CAISEGQGYGYTF. This chain connects TRBV10-3 to TRBJ1-2; weak D call: TRBD1 (5 bases). The CDR3 is 13 amino acids. V was cut by 2 bases and J by 4 bases, with 8 bases left in between. CDR1 is ENHRY, CDR2 SYGVKD, per germline.

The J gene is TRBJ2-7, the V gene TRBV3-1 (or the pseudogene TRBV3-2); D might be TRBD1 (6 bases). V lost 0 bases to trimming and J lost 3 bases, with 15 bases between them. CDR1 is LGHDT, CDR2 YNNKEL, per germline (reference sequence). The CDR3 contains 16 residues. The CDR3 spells CASSQEGRGVFYEQYF. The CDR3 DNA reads TGTGCCAGCAGCCAAGAGGGCAGGGGAGTATTCTACGAGCAGTACTTC.

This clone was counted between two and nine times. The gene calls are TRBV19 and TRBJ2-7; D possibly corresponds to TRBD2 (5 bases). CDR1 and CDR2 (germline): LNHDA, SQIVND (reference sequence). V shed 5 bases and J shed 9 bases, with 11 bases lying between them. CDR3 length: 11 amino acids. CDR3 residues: CASSSQRRQYF. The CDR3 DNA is TGTGCCAGTAGTTCTCAGCGGCGGCAGTACTTC.

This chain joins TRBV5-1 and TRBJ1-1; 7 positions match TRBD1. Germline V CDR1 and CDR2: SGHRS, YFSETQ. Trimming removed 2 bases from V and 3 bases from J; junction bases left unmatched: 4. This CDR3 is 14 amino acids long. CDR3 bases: TGCGCCAGCAGCTTTCAGGGGGGATACACTGAAGCTTTCTTT. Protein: CASSFQGGYTEAFF.

Written as DNA, the CDR3 is TGTGCCAGCAGTGAACGCCGTGTACCGGCGGACACCGGGGAGCTGTTTTTT. Translating gives CASSERRVPADTGELFF. The chain links TRBV6-1 to TRBJ2-2; D gene uncertain. Germline values: CDR1 MNHNS, CDR2 SASEGT. V was shortened by 2 bases and J by 3 bases, with 16 bases between the two germline ends. CDR3 size: 17 residues.

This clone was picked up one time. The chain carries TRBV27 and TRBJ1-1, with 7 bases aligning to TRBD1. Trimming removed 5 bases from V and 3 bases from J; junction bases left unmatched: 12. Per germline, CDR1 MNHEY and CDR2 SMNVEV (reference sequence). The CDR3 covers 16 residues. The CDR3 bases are TGTGCCAGCAGTAAAAGACAGGGACCACGGGACACTGAAGCTTTCTTT. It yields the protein CASSKRQGPRDTEAFF.

CDR3 bases: TGTGCCAGCAGTATACAGGGGAGAGATTATGGCTACACCTTC. It yields the protein CASSIQGRDYGYTF. V usage is TRBV6-2 or TRBV6-3 and J usage is TRBJ1-2; 7 bases map to TRBD1. CDR3 size: 14 residues. V gave up 5 bases and J gave up 5 bases; unmatched junction bases: 8. Germline loops: CDR1 MNHEY, CDR2 SVGEGT.

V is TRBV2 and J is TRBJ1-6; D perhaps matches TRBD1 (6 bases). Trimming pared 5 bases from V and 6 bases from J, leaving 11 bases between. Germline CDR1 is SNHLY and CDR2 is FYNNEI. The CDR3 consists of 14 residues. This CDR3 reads CASSRTVLNSPLHF. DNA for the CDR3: TGTGCCAGCAGTCGGACAGTCCTTAATTCACCCCTCCACTTT. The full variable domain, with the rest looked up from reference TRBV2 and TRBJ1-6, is EPEVTQTPSHQVTQMGQEVILRCVPISNHLYFYWYRQILGQKVEFLVSFYNNEISEKSEIFDDQFSVERPDGSNFTLKIRSTKLEDSAMYFCASSRTVLNSPLHFGNGTRLTVT.

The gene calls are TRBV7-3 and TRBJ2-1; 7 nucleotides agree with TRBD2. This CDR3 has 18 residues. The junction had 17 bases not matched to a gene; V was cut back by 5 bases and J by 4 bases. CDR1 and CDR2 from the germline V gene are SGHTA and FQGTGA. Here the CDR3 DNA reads TGTGCCAGCAGCCCCCACCGTGCTAGCGGACAACTTTACAATGAGCAGTTCTTC. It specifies CASSPHRASGQLYNEQFF.

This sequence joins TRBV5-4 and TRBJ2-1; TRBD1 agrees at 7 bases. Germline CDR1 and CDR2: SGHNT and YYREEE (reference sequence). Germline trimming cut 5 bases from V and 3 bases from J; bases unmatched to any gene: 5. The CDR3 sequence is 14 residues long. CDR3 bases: TGTGCCAGCAGTCATTGGGACAGCTACAATGAGCAGTTCTTC. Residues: CASSHWDSYNEQFF.

The CDR3 is CASSEDRGRLYGYTF. The CDR3, as DNA: TGTGCCAGCAGTGAAGACAGGGGGCGGCTATATGGCTACACCTTC. J is TRBJ1-2 and V is TRBV2; 9 bases line up with TRBD1. Germline CDR1 and CDR2: SNHLY and FYNNEI. Losses at the gene ends were 1 base for V and 5 bases for J; bases not matched to a gene: 5. There are 15 residues in the CDR3. The entire variable domain, with the rest obtained from reference TRBV2 and TRBJ1-2, is as follows: EPEVTQTPSHQVTQMGQEVILRCVPISNHLYFYWYRQILGQKVEFLVSFYNNEISEKSEIFDDQFSVERPDGSNFTLKIRSTKLEDSAMYFCASSEDRGRLYGYTFGSGTRLTVV.

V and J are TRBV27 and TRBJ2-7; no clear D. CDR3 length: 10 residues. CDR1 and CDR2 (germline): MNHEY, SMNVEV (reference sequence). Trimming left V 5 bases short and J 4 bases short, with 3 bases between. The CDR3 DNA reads TGTGCCAGCAGTATATACGAGCAGTACTTC. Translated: CASSIYEQYF.

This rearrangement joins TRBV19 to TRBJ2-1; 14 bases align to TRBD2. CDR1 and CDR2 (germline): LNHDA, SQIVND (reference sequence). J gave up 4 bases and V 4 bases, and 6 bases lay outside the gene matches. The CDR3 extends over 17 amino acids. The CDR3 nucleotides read TGTGCCAGTAGTAGGGGACTAGCGGGGGAGAGTTACAATGAGCAGTTCTTC. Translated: CASSRGLAGESYNEQFF.

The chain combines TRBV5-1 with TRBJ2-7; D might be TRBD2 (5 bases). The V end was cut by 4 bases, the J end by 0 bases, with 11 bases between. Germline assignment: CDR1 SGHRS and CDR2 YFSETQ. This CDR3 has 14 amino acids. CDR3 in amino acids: CASSPSGPSYEQYF. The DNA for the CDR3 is TGCGCCAGCAGCCCCAGCGGACCCTCCTACGAGCAGTACTTC.

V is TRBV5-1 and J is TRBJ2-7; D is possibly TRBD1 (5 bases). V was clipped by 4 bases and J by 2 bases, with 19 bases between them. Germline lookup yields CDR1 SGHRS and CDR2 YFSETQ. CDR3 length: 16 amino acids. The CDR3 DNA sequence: TGCGCCAGCAGCAATCGTCCGGCAGGGTCCACCTACGAGCAGTACTTC. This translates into CASSNRPAGSTYEQYF.

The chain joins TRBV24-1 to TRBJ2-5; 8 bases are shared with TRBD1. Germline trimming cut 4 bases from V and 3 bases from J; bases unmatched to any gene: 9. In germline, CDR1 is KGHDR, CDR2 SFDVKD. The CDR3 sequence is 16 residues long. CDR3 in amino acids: CATSEENRGDEETQYF. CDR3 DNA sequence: TGTGCCACCAGTGAGGAAAACAGGGGGGACGAAGAGACCCAGTACTTC.

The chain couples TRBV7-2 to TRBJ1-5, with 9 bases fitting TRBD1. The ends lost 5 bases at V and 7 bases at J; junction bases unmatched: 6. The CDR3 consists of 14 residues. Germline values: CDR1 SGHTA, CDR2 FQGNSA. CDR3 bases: TGTGCCAGCAGCGAGGGGACAGGGCACCAGCCCCAGCATTTT. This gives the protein CASSEGTGHQPQHF.

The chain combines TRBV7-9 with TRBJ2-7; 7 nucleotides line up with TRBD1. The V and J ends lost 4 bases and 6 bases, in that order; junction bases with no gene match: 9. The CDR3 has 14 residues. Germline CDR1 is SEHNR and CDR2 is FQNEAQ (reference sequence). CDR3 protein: CASSSPGTVGEQYF. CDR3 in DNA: TGTGCCAGCAGCTCCCCAGGGACAGTGGGCGAGCAGTACTTC.

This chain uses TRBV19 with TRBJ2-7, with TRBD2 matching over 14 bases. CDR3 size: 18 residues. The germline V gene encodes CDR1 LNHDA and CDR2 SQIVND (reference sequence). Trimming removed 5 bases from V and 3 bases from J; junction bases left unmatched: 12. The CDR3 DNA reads TGTGCCAGTAGTCCCGGGACTAGCGGGAGTACCCCCAACTACGAGCAGTACTTC. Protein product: CASSPGTSGSTPNYEQYF.

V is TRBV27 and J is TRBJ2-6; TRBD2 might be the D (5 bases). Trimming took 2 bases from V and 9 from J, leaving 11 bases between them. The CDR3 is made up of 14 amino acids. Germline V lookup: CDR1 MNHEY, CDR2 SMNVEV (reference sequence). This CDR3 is CASSLGGDVNVLTF. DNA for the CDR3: TGTGCCAGCAGTTTAGGAGGAGACGTCAACGTCCTGACTTTC.

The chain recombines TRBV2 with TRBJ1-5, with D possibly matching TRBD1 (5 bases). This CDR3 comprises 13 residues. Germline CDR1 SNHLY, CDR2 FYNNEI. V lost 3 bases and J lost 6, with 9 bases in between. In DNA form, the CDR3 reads TGTGCCAGCAGTGAGGGGCCCAGTCAGCCCCAGCATTTT. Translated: CASSEGPSQPQHF.

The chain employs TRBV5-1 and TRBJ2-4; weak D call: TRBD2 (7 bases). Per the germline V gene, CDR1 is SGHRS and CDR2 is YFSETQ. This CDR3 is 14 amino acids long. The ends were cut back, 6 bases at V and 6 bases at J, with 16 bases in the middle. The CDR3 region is CASKTWGGRNIQYF. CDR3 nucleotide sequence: TGCGCCAGCAAAACCTGGGGGGGGCGAAACATTCAGTACTTC.

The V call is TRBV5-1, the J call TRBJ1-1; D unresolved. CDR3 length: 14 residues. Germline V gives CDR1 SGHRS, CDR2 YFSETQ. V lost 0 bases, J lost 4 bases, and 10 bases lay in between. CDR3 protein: CASSLVAGSTEAFF. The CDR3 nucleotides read TGCGCCAGCAGCTTGGTGGCCGGGAGCACTGAAGCTTTCTTT. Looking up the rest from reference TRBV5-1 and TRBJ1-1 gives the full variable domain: KAGVTQTPRYLIKTRGQQVTLSCSPISGHRSVSWYQQTPGQGLQFLFEYFSETQRNKGNFPGRFSGRQFSNSRSEMNVSTLELGDSALYLCASSLVAGSTEAFFGQGTRLTVV.

The CDR3 reads CASSYEGSGYTF. Here the CDR3 DNA reads TGTGCCAGCAGTTACGAGGGCTCCGGCTACACCTTC. The gene calls are TRBV6-6 and TRBJ1-2, with D hard to call. With 2 bases removed from V and 8 bases from J, the gap between germline ends came to 9 bases. Germline-derived CDR1 and CDR2 are MNHNY and SVGAGI (reference sequence). The CDR3 consists of 12 residues.

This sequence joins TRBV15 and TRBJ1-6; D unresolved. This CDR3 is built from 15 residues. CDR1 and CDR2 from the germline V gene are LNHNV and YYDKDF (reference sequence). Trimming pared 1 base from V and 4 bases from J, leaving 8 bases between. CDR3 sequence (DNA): TGTGCCACCAGCAGAGGATTGACTTATAATTCACCCCTCCACTTT. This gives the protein CATSRGLTYNSPLHF. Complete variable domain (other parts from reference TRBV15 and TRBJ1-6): DAMVIQNPRYQVTQFGKPVTLSCSQTLNHNVMYWYQQKSSQAPKLLFHYYDKDFNNEADTPDNFQSRRPNTSFCFLDIRSPGLGDTAMYLCATSRGLTYNSPLHFGNGTRLTVT.